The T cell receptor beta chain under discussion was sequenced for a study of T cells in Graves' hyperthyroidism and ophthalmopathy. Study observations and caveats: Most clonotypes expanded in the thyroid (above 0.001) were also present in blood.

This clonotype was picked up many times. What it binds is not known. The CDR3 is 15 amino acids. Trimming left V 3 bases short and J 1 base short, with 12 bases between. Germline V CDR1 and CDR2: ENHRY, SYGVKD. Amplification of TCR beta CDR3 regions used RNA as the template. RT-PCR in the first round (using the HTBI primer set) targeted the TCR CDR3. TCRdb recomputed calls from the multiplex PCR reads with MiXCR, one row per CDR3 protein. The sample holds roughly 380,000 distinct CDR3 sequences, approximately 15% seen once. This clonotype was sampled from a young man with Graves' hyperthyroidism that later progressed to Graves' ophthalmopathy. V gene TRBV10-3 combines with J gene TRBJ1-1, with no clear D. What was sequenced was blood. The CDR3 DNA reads TGTGCCATCAGTGAACCGTTAGGGCCGAACACTGAAGCTTTCTTT. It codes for CAISEPLGPNTEAFF.